Shown below are 11 T cell receptor beta chains from a single sample sequenced in a study of human T cells and chemical hapten exposure. TCRdb used MiXCR to reprocess the RACE reads, holding one entry per CDR3 protein. The data contain 150,000 to 200,000 distinct CDR3 sequences, more than 14% of them singletons. Time point defined: patch test 1, 2 weeks after DPC sensitization. The treatment denotes: therapeutic diphenylcyclopropenone sensitization with weekly scalp DPC. The source was whole blood, collected in connection with sensitization to the hapten diphenylcyclopropenone (DPC). The origin of the receptors is a woman in her twenties or thirties with alopecia areata. Some clones in this sample may be carry-over from other donors' samples.

This chain links TRBV29-1 with TRBJ2-7; D perhaps matches TRBD2 (5 bases). CDR1 is SQVTM and CDR2 is ANQGSEA in the germline V gene. There are 10 residues in the CDR3. The ends were cut back, 1 base at V and 7 bases at J, with 5 bases in the middle. The CDR3 here is CSVEAGEQYF. The CDR3 region has the DNA TGCAGCGTTGAAGCGGGGGAGCAGTACTTC.

There are a few counts of this clonotype. The V and J genes are TRBV5-5 and TRBJ2-3; D remains unclear. Germline CDR1 and CDR2: SGHKS and YYEKEE (reference sequence). V lost 2 bases and J 2 bases, leaving 12 bases between the germline ends. This CDR3 is 15 amino acids long. CDR3 in amino acids: CASSFLQITTDTQYF. CDR3 bases: TGTGCCAGCAGCTTTCTTCAGATTACCACAGATACGCAGTATTTT.

V usage is TRBV29-1 and J usage is TRBJ2-1, with a tentative D call TRBD2 (5 bases). Looked up from germline, CDR1 is SQVTM and CDR2 is ANQGSEA. The V and J ends lost 3 bases and 4 bases respectively, with 7 bases between them. This CDR3 is 12 amino acids long. Written as DNA, the CDR3 is TGCAGCGTTGACCAGCGGTACAATGAGCAGTTCTTC. Encoded protein: CSVDQRYNEQFF.

The J gene is TRBJ2-7, the V gene TRBV5-1, with 10 bases matching TRBD2. With 5 bases clipped from V and 4 bases from J, the junction kept 6 bases outside the gene matches. CDR1 and CDR2 from the germline V gene are SGHRS and YFSETQ. This CDR3 contains 14 residues. This CDR3 reads CASRSGTSEYEQYF. The DNA for the CDR3 is TGCGCCAGCAGATCGGGGACTAGCGAGTACGAGCAGTACTTC.

V is TRBV6-2 or TRBV6-3 and J is TRBJ2-3; D gene unclear. V was trimmed by 1 base and J by 6 bases, leaving 2 bases between them. CDR1 is MNHEY, CDR2 SVGEGT, per germline. The CDR3 runs to 11 residues. The CDR3 is CASSYLDTQYF. The DNA of the CDR3 is TGTGCCAGCAGTTACTTGGATACGCAGTATTTT.

The CDR3 sequence is CASSQTGTWGYTF. CDR3 sequence (DNA): TGTGCCAGCAGCCAAACAGGGACTTGGGGCTACACCTTC. The chain links TRBV12-3 or TRBV12-4 to TRBJ1-2; D possibly corresponds to TRBD1 (6 bases). The CDR3 totals 13 residues. With 6 bases removed from V and 8 bases from J, the gap between germline ends came to 16 bases.

The chain is built from TRBV7-2 and TRBJ2-7; either TRBD1 or TRBD2 may supply D (5 bases each). This CDR3 region has 16 residues. Germline V lookup: CDR1 SGHTA, CDR2 FQGNSA. V dropped 0 bases and J dropped 0 bases, with 12 bases sitting between them. The CDR3 loop is CASSLAVGRISYEQYF. CDR3 DNA: TGTGCCAGCAGCTTAGCCGTGGGACGGATCTCCTACGAGCAGTACTTC.

The sample holds a few counts of this clonotype. This chain connects TRBV20-1 to TRBJ2-3; TRBD2 agrees at 10 bases. There are 16 residues in the CDR3. Trimming cost V 0 bases and J 2 bases; bases outside gene matches: 5. Germline CDR1 DFQATT, CDR2 SNEGSKA (reference sequence). The CDR3 DNA is TGCAGTGCTAGAGATCTAGCGGGAGTAATCACAGATACGCAGTATTTT. Protein sequence: CSARDLAGVITDTQYF.

As regards this clonotype: Lacking the conserved final phenylalanine or tryptophan, this CDR3 likely reflects a read error. The chain recombines TRBV11-3 with TRBJ2-7; a weak D match, TRBD1 (5 bases). V shed 5 bases and J shed 5 bases, with 13 bases lying between them. Germline CDR1 is SGHNT and CDR2 is YENEEA. The CDR3 length is 13 residues. CDR3 residues: CASSREEGDEQYS. The CDR3 DNA sequence: TGTGCCAGCAGCCGAGAGGAAGGGGACGAGCAGTACTCC.

This clonotype was found a few times. The chain links TRBV12-3 or TRBV12-4 to TRBJ2-4; D gene unclear. CDR3 length equals 12 residues. V dropped 5 bases and J dropped 7 bases, with 9 bases sitting between them. CDR3 coding DNA: TGTGCCAGCAGTCTCGCTATGAACATTCAGTACTTC. It translates to CASSLAMNIQYF.

This clonotype turned up a few times. The DNA of the CDR3 is TGTGCCAGCAGCCCGGCCCTACAGGGAACGAATGAAAAACTGTTTTTT. Encoded protein: CASSPALQGTNEKLFF. The chain recombines TRBV5-8 with TRBJ1-4, with D perhaps TRBD1 (6 bases). Trimming cost V 4 bases and J 5 bases, with 18 bases left between them. The germline gives CDR1 SGHTS, CDR2 YDEGEE. CDR3 length: 16 amino acids.